What follows are 8 T cell receptor beta chains derived from one specimen sequenced in a study of shared clonotypes between healthy human individuals. Using immunoSEQ multiplex PCR, the repertoire was profiled, and TCRdb retains in-frame clones only, with some absent. This sample has around 2.5 million clones, with 93% found just once. Sequencing input: naive CD4+ T cells from PBMCs. The subset: CD45RA+ positively selected. All receptors come from a man between 18 and 29 years old in good health. Some clones in this sample may be carry-over from other donors' samples.

This chain links TRBV6-6 with TRBJ1-1; D is undetermined. The CDR3 spans 14 residues. Germline CDR1 MNHNY, CDR2 SVGAGI (reference sequence). V lost 6 bases to trimming and J lost 5 bases, with 16 bases between them. For the CDR3, the DNA is TGTGCCAGCAGGGAGGGAGGTGGGCGGACTGAAGCTTTCTTT. Protein: CASREGGGRTEAFF.

As concerns this clone: This CDR3 is also generated by other DNA sequences in the sample. This rearrangement joins TRBV10-3 to TRBJ1-4, with TRBD1 as a possible D gene (5 bases). Germline CDR1 is ENHRY and CDR2 is SYGVKD. V lost 8 bases, J lost 2 bases, and 12 bases lay in between. The CDR3 totals 14 residues. CDR3 sequence: CAISGTGTNEKLFF. Written as DNA, the CDR3 is TGTGCCATCTCCGGGACGGGTACTAATGAAAAACTGTTTTTT.

The chain joins TRBV7-2 to TRBJ2-6; D is undetermined. The V end lost 1 base, the J end lost 3 bases, and 10 bases lay between the germline ends. Germline CDR1 reads SGHTA; CDR2 reads FQGNSA. This CDR3 is 16 amino acids long. CDR3 residues: CASSLGGLGGANVLTF. The CDR3, as DNA: TGTGCCAGCAGCTTAGGTGGTTTGGGTGGGGCCAACGTCCTGACTTTC.

As to this clone: Other DNA variants within this sample encode the same CDR3. The CDR3, as DNA: TGTGCCAGCAGCGCCCAAGAGACCCAGTACTTC. Translation gives CASSAQETQYF. The rearrangement uses TRBV7-9 and TRBJ2-5, with no clear D. Germline assignment: CDR1 SEHNR and CDR2 FQNEAQ (reference sequence). V lost 5 bases, J lost 1 base, and 2 bases lay in between. The CDR3 covers 11 residues.

The J gene is TRBJ2-2, the V gene TRBV28, with 7 bases that match TRBD1. The CDR3 contains 15 residues. V dropped 6 bases and J dropped 4; count of bases not matched to a gene: 8. Germline lookup yields CDR1 MDHEN and CDR2 SYDVKM. In DNA, the CDR3 is TGTGCCAGCAGGAAACAGGGGTGGAGCACCGGGGAGCTGTTTTTT. Protein sequence: CASRKQGWSTGELFF.

CDR3 residues: CASSKARETGELFF. In nucleotides, the CDR3 is TGTGCCAGTAGTAAAGCCCGGGAGACCGGGGAGCTGTTTTTT. The chain carries TRBV19 and TRBJ2-2; TRBD2 is a possible D gene (6 bases). Trimming took off 4 bases at V and 5 bases at J, with 11 bases between the two ends. CDR3 length: 14 residues. The germline gives CDR1 LNHDA, CDR2 SQIVND (reference sequence). Full variable domain (outside the CDR3, taken from reference TRBV19 and TRBJ2-2): DGGITQSPKYLFRKEGQNVTLSCEQNLNHDAMYWYRQDPGQGLRLIYYSQIVNDFQKGDIAEGYSVSREKKESFPLTVTSAQKNPTAFYLCASSKARETGELFFGEGSRLTVL.

The chain recombines TRBV25-1 with TRBJ2-1; 9 positions agree with TRBD1. Unmatched junction bases numbered 10, after V lost 6 bases and J lost 7 bases. Germline V gene lookup returns CDR1 MGHDK and CDR2 SYGVNS. This CDR3 has 15 amino acids. This chain's CDR3 is CASSQRTGGWNEQFF. CDR3 DNA sequence: TGTGCCAGCAGCCAGAGAACAGGGGGCTGGAATGAGCAGTTCTTC.

J is TRBJ2-3 and V is TRBV5-1, with 7 bases identical to TRBD1. The ends lost 6 bases at V and 3 bases at J; junction bases unmatched: 7. In germline, CDR1 is SGHRS, CDR2 YFSETQ. The CDR3 spans 14 residues. The CDR3 here is CASIPGTETDTQYF. The CDR3 DNA follows: TGCGCCAGCATCCCTGGGACAGAGACAGATACGCAGTATTTT.